A single TCR beta chain is shown here with its context. This specimen comes from a study of OX40 agonist ivuxolimab in advanced cancers. CDR3 length: 14 amino acids. V lost 0 bases to trimming and J lost 3 bases, with 8 bases between them. CDR1 and CDR2 from the germline V gene are SGHTA and FQGNSA. Profiled with immunoSEQ multiplex PCR; TCRdb holds only in-frame clones, not every one. The sample lists 55,000 to 70,000 clones, roughly 85% occurring once. The chain employs TRBV7-2 and TRBJ2-5, with D unclear. This TCR derives from an adult with an advanced solid tumor such as melanoma, head and neck, liver or kidney cancer. The specimen comprised CD4+ or CD8+ T cells sorted from blood, sampled in a trial of the OX40 agonist ivuxolimab. The CDR3 protein is CASSLAEIKETQYF. The CDR3 coding sequence is TGTGCCAGCAGCTTAGCGGAGATAAAAGAGACCCAGTACTTC.